This TCR beta chain was sequenced during a study of cytomegalovirus exposure and HLA in healthy donors. Study-wide results and caveats: The authors confirmed in vitro that three CMV-associated chains were specific for CMV antigens. Listed as cytomegalovirus-associated were 150 to 200 TCR beta chains. Using the classifier, cytomegalovirus status was reportedly diagnosed with high specificity and sensitivity.

With respect to this clone: Its antigen is not identified.

V lost 0 bases and J 1 base, leaving 9 bases between the germline ends. From germline, CDR1 is PRHDT and CDR2 FYEKMQ (reference sequence). This CDR3 has 15 amino acids. The PCR used 60 Vbeta and 13 Jbeta primers. Libraries were prepared by immunoSEQ multiplex PCR; TCRdb keeps only in-frame clonotypes and omits some of them. The table includes roughly 110,000 clones, roughly 80% detected once. The chain recombines TRBV13 with TRBJ1-1, with D uncertain. The sample consisted of PBMCs. This sequence originates from a man aged 40-49 years in good health and CMV-seronegative. The CDR3: CASSLGLRANTEAFF. CDR3 bases: TGTGCCAGCAGCTTAGGTCTTCGCGCGAACACTGAAGCTTTCTTT.